This T cell receptor beta chain was documented in a study of OX40 agonist ivuxolimab in advanced cancers. As for the study in general: At 0.01 to 10 mg/kg, ivuxolimab was administered intravenously to patients every 2 weeks.

The CDR3 totals 14 residues. The germline gives CDR1 SGHTA, CDR2 FQGNSA. The ends lost 5 bases at V and 9 bases at J; junction bases unmatched: 6. Assay used: immunoSEQ multiplex PCR; TCRdb lists only in-frame clones, some missing. The sample contains around 68,000 clones, roughly 86% of which appear only once. The clonotype originates from an adult with an advanced solid tumor such as melanoma, head and neck, liver or kidney cancer. The sample was CD4+ or CD8+ T cells sorted from blood, taken in a trial of the OX40 agonist ivuxolimab. V gene TRBV7-2 combines with J gene TRBJ2-1, with 11 bases that match TRBD2. CDR3 in DNA: TGTGCCAGCAGCACTGGGACTAGCGGACTTGAGCAGTTCTTC. Translated, it gives CASSTGTSGLEQFF.